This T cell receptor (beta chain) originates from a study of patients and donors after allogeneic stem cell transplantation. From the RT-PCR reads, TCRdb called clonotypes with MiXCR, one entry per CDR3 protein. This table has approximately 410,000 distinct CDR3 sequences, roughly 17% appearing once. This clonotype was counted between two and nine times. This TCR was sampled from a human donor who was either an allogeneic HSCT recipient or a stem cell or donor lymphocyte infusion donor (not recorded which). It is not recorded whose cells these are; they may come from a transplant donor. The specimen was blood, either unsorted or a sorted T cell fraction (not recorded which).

This CDR3 reads CASSPNPGKLEQFF. CDR3 sequence (DNA): TGTGCCAGCAGCCCTAACCCAGGGAAATTAGAGCAGTTCTTC. This rearrangement joins TRBV9 to TRBJ2-1, with D tentatively TRBD1 (5 bases). CDR3 length equals 14 residues. V lost 4 bases to trimming and J lost 10 bases, with 18 bases between them. Germline V gene lookup returns CDR1 SGDLS and CDR2 YYNGEE. The whole variable domain, remainder taken from reference TRBV9 and TRBJ2-1, is DSGVTQTPKHLITATGQRVTLRCSPRSGDLSVYWYQQSLDQGLQFLIQYYNGEERAKGNILERFSAQQFPDLHSELNLSSLELGDSALYFCASSPNPGKLEQFFGPGTRLTVL.